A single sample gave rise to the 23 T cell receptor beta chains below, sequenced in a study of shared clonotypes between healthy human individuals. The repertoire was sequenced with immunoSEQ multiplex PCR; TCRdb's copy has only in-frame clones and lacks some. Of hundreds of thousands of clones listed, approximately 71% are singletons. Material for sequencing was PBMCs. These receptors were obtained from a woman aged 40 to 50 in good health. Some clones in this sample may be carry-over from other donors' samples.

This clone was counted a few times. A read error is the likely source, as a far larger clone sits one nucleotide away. CDR3: CASSSGLNTEAYF. The CDR3, as DNA: TGTGCCAGTAGTTCAGGGCTCAACACTGAAGCTTACTTT. The rearrangement uses TRBV19 and TRBJ1-1, with D perhaps matching TRBD1 (5 bases). The CDR3 consists of 13 residues. Germline values: CDR1 LNHDA, CDR2 SQIVND (reference sequence).

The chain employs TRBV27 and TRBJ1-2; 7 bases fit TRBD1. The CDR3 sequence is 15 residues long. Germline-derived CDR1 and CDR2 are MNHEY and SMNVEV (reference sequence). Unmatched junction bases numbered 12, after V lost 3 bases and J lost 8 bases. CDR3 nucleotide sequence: TGTGCCAGCAGTTTCGCAGGGGGAGCCCTAATCGGCTACACCTTC. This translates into CASSFAGGALIGYTF.

CDR3 in DNA: TGTGCCAGCAGCGTACAGACAGGGTTCACTGAAGCTTTCTTT. It is translated as CASSVQTGFTEAFF. This rearrangement joins TRBV14 to TRBJ1-1; 7 nucleotides line up with TRBD1. The trim removed 5 bases at V and 4 bases at J, leaving 7 bases unmatched. The germline gives CDR1 SGHDN, CDR2 FVKESK. The CDR3 has 14 residues.

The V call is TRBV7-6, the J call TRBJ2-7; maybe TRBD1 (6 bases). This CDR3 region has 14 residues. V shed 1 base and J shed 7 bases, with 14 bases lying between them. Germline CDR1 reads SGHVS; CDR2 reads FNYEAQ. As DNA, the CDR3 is TGTGCCAGCAGCTTAGGTGGGCCCAGGGGAGAGCAGTACTTC. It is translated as CASSLGGPRGEQYF.

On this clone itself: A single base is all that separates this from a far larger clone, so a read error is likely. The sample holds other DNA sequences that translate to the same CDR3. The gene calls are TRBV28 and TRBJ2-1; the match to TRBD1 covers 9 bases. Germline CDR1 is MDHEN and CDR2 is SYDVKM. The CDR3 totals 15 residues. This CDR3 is CASSRDRAGYNEQFF. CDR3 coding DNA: TGCGCCAGCAGTCGGGACAGGGCGGGCTACAATGAGCAGTTCTTC.

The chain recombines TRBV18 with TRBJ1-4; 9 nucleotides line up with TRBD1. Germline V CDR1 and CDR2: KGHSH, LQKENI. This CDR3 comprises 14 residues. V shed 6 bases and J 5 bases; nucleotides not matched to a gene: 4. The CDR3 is CASSQQGANEKLFF. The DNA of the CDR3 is TGTGCCAGCTCTCAACAGGGGGCCAATGAAAAACTGTTTTTT.

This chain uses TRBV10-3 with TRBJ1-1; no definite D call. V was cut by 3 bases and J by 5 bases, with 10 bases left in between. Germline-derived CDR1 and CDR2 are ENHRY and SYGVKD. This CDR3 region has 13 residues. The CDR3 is CAISEYGRTEAFF. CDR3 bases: TGTGCCATCAGTGAATATGGTAGAACTGAAGCTTTCTTT.

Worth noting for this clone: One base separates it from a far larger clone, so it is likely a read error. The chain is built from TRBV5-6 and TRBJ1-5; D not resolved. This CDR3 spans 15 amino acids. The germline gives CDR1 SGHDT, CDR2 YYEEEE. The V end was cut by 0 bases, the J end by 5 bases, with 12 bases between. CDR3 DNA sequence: TGTGCCAGCAGCTTGGCGGAAAGAGATGATCAGCCCCAGCATTTT. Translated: CASSLAERDDQPQHF.

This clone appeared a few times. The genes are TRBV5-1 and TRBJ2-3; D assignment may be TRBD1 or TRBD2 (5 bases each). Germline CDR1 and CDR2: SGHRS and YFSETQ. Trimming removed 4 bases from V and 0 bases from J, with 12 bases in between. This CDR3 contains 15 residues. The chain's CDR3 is CASSQGRTSTDTQYF. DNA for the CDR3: TGCGCCAGCAGCCAGGGACGGACAAGCACAGATACGCAGTATTTT.

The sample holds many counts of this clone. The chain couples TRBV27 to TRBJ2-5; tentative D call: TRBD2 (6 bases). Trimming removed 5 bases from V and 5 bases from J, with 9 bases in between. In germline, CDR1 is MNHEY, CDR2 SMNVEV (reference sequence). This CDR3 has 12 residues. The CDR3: CASSPRGETQYF. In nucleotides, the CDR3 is TGTGCCAGCAGTCCGCGGGGCGAGACCCAGTACTTC.

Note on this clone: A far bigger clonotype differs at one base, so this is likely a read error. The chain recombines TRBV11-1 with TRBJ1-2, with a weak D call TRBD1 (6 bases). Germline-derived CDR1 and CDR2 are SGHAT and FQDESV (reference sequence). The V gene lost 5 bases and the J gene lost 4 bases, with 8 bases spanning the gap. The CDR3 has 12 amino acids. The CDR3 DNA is TGTGCCAGCAGCCAGGGGACCTATGGCTACACCTTC. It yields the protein CASSQGTYGYTF. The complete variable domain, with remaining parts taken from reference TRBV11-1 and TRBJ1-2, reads EAEVAQSPRYKITEKSQAVAFWCDPISGHATLYWYRQILGQGPELLVQFQDESVVDDSQLPKDRFSAERLKGVDSTLKIQPAELGDSAMYLCASSQGTYGYTFGSGTRLTVV.

The CDR3 protein is CASSARDRESEQYF. In DNA, the CDR3 is TGTGCCAGCTCGGCCCGGGACAGGGAGTCCGAGCAGTACTTC. The gene calls are TRBV18 and TRBJ2-7; the match to TRBD1 covers 9 bases. V shed 6 bases, J shed 6 bases, and the junction held 9 bases outside the gene matches. Germline V lookup: CDR1 KGHSH, CDR2 LQKENI. The CDR3 has 14 residues.

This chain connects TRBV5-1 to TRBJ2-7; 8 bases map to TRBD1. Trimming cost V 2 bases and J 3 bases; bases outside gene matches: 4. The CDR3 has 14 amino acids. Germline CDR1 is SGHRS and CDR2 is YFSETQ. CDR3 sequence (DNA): TGCGCCAGCAGCTTCTCAGGGGGCCGCTACGAGCAGTACTTC. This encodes CASSFSGGRYEQYF. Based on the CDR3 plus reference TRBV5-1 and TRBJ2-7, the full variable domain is KAGVTQTPRYLIKTRGQQVTLSCSPISGHRSVSWYQQTPGQGLQFLFEYFSETQRNKGNFPGRFSGRQFSNSRSEMNVSTLELGDSALYLCASSFSGGRYEQYFGPGTRLTVT.

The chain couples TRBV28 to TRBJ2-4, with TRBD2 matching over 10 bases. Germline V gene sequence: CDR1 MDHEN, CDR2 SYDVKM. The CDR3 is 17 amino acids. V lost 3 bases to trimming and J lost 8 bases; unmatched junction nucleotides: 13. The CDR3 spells CASSFRRLAGVGDIQYF. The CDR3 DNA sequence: TGTGCCAGCAGTTTCCGCCGCCTAGCGGGAGTGGGCGACATTCAGTACTTC. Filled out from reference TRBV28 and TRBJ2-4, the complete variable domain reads DVKVTQSSRYLVKRTGEKVFLECVQDMDHENMFWYRQDPGLGLRLIYFSYDVKMKEKGDIPEGYSVSREKKERFSLILESASTNQTSMYLCASSFRRLAGVGDIQYFGAGTRLSVL.

For the CDR3, the DNA is TGTGCCAGCTCACCACAACGCTATACCGGGACAGGGGTTGAAAAACTGTTTTTT. Translation: CASSPQRYTGTGVEKLFF. The chain employs TRBV18 and TRBJ1-4; 10 nucleotides agree with TRBD1. Per the germline V gene, CDR1 is KGHSH and CDR2 is LQKENI. Trimming removed 1 base from V and 7 bases from J; junction bases left unmatched: 12. The CDR3 covers 18 residues.

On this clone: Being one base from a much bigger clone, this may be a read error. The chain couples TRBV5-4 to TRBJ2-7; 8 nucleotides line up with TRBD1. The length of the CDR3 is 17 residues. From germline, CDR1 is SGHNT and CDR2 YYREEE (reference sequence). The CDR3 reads CASSLKVSQGASCEQYF. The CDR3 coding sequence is TGTGCCAGCAGCTTGAAGGTTAGCCAGGGGGCTTCCTGCGAGCAGTACTTC.

The CDR3 coding sequence is TGTGCCAGCAGCTTTGGGACTAGCGGGGCCCGAAATTTTTACGAGCAGTACTTC. It codes for CASSFGTSGARNFYEQYF. J is TRBJ2-7 and V is TRBV11-2; TRBD2 matches at 13 bases. The CDR3 length is 18 residues. The germline V gene has CDR1 SGHAT and CDR2 FQNNGV. V dropped 3 bases and J dropped 4; count of bases not matched to a gene: 12. The full variable domain, its missing parts supplied by reference TRBV11-2 and TRBJ2-7, is EAGVAQSPRYKIIEKRQSVAFWCNPISGHATLYWYQQILGQGPKLLIQFQNNGVVDDSQLPKDRFSAERLKGVDSTLKIQPAKLEDSAVYLCASSFGTSGARNFYEQYFGPGTRLTVT.

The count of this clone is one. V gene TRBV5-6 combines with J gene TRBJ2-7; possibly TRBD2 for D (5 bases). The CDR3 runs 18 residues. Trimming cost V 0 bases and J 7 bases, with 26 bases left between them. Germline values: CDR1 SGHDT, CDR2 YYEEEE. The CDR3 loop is CASSLVGDRSSPFLEQYF. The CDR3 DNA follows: TGTGCCAGCAGCTTGGTAGGAGATAGGTCTAGCCCTTTTTTAGAGCAGTACTTC. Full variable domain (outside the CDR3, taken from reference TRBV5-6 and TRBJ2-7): DAGVTQSPTHLIKTRGQQVTLRCSPKSGHDTVSWYQQALGQGPQFIFQYYEEEERQRGNFPDRFSGHQFPNYSSELNVNALLLGDSALYLCASSLVGDRSSPFLEQYFGPGTRLTVT.

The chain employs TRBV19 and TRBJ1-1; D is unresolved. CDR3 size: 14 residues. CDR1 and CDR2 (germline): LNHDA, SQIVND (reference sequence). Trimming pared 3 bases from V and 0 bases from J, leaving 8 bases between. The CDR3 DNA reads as TGTGCCAGTAGTATCAGAGGGCTGAACACTGAAGCTTTCTTT. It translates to CASSIRGLNTEAFF.

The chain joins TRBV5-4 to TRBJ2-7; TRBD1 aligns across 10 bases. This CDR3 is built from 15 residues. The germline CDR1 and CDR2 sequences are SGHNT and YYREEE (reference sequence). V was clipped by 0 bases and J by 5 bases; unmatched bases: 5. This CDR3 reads CASSLGTGGLNEQYF. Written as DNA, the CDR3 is TGTGCCAGCAGCTTGGGGACAGGGGGGCTCAACGAGCAGTACTTC.

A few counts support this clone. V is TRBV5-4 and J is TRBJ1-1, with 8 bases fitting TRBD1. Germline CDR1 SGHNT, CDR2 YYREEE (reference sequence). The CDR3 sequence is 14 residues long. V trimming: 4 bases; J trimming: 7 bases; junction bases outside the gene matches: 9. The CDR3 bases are TGTGCCAGCAGCCCATCAAACAGGGGGTTTGAAGCTTTCTTT. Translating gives CASSPSNRGFEAFF. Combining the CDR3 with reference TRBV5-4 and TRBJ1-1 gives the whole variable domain ETGVTQSPTHLIKTRGQQVTLRCSSQSGHNTVSWYQQALGQGPQFIFQYYREEENGRGNFPPRFSGLQFPNYSSELNVNALELDDSALYLCASSPSNRGFEAFFGQGTRLTVV.

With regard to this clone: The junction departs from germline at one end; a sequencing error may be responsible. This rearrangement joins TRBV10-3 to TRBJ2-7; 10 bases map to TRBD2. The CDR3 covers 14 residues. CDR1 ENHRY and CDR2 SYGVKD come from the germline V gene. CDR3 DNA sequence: TGTGCCACCAGTGGACTAGCGGATGTCTGGGAGCAGTACTTC. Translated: CATSGLADVWEQYF.

The CDR3 DNA sequence: TGTGCCAGCAGACCCTCGGGGCGGGTCACTGAAGCTTTCTTT. Translated: CASRPSGRVTEAFF. The chain couples TRBV28 to TRBJ1-1; maybe TRBD1 (5 bases). Trimming shortened V by 6 bases and J by 4 bases, and 15 bases separated the two germline ends. Germline CDR1 is MDHEN and CDR2 is SYDVKM. This CDR3 contains 14 residues.